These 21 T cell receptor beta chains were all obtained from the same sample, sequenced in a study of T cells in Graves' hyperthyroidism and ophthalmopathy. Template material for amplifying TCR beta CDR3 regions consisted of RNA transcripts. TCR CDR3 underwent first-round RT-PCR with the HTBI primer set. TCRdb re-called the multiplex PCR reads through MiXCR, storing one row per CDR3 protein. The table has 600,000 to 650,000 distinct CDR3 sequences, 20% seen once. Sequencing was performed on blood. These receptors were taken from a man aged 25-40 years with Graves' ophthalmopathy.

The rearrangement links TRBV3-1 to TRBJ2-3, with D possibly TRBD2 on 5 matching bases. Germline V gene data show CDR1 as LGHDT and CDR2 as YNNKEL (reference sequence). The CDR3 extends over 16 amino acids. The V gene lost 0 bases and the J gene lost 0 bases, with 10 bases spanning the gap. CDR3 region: CASSQDLSVSTDTQYF. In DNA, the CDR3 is TGTGCCAGCAGCCAAGATCTTAGCGTGAGCACAGATACGCAGTATTTT.

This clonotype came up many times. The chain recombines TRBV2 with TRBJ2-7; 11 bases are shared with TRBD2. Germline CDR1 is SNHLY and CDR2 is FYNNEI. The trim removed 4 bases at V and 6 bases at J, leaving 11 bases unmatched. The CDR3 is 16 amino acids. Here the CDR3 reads CASSAPGRLAGIEQYF. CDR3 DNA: TGTGCCAGCAGTGCGCCAGGACGACTAGCGGGAATCGAGCAGTACTTC.

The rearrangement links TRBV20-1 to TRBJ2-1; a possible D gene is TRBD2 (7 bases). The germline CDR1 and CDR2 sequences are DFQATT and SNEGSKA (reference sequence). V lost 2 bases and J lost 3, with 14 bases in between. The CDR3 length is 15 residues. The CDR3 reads CSARIGGGVYNEQFF. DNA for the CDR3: TGCAGTGCTAGAATAGGGGGAGGGGTCTACAATGAGCAGTTCTTC.

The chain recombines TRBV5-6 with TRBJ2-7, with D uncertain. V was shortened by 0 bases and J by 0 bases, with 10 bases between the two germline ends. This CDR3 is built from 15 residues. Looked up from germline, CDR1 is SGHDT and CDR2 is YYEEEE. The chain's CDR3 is CASSLETPSSYEQYF. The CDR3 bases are TGTGCCAGCAGCTTGGAGACGCCGAGCTCCTACGAGCAGTACTTC.

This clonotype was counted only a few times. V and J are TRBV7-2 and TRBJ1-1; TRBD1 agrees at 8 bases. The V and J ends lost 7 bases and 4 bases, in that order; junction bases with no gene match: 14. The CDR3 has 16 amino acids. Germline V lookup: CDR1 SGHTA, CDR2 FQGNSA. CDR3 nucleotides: TGTGCCAGCACCCCTTGGGCTGGGACAGGAGTCACTGAAGCTTTCTTT. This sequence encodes CASTPWAGTGVTEAFF.

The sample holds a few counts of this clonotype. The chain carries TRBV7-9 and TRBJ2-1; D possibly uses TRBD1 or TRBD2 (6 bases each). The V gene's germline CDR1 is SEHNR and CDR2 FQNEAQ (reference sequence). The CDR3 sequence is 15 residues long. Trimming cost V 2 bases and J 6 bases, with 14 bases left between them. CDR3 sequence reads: CASSLLEGGSNEQFF. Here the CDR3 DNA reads TGTGCCAGCAGCTTATTAGAGGGGGGCTCCAATGAGCAGTTCTTC.

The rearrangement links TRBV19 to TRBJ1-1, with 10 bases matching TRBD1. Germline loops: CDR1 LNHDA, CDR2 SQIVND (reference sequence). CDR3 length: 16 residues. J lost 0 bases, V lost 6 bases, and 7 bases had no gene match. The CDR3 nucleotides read TGTGCCAGTAGAGCCGGGACAGGGGCGATGAACACTGAAGCTTTCTTT. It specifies CASRAGTGAMNTEAFF. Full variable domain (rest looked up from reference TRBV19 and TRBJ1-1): DGGITQSPKYLFRKEGQNVTLSCEQNLNHDAMYWYRQDPGQGLRLIYYSQIVNDFQKGDIAEGYSVSREKKESFPLTVTSAQKNPTAFYLCASRAGTGAMNTEAFFGQGTRLTVV.

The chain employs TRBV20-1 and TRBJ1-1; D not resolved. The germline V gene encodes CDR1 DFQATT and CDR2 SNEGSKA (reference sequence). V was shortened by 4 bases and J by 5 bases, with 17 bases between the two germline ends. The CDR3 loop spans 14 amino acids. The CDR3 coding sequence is TGCAGTGCTAAAGTGAGGGTTGGGAGGACTGAAGCTTTCTTT. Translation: CSAKVRVGRTEAFF.

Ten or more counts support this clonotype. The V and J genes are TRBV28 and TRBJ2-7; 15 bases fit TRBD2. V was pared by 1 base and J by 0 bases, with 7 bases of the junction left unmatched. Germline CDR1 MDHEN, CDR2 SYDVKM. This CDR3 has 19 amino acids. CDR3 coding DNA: TGTGCCAGCAGTTTATCCGTCGGACTAGCGGGAGGGCCCTCCTACGAGCAGTACTTC. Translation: CASSLSVGLAGGPSYEQYF.

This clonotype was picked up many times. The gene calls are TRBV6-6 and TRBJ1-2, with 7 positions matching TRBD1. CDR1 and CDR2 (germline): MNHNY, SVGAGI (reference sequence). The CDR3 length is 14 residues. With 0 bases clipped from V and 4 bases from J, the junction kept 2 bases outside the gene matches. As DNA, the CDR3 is TGTGCCAGCAGTTACTCGCCAGGGGGCTATGGCTACACCTTC. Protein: CASSYSPGGYGYTF.

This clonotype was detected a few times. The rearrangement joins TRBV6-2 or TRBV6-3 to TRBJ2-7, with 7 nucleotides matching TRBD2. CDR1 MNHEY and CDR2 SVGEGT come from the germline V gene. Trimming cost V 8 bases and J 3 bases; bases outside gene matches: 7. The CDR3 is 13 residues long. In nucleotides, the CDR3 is TGTGCCAGCGGTCGGACTAGAAACTACGAGCAGTACTTC. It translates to CASGRTRNYEQYF.

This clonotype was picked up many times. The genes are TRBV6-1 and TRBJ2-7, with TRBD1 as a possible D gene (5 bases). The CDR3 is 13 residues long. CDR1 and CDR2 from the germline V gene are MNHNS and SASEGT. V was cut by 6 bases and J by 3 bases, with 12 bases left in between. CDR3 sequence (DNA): TGTGCCAGCAGCGCGGACATTTTCTACGAGCAGTACTTC. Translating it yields CASSADIFYEQYF.

CDR3 in amino acids: CASSRRRAGNSYNEQFF. The CDR3 coding sequence is TGCGCCAGCAGCCGACGTCGGGCGGGAAACTCCTACAATGAGCAGTTCTTC. The genes are TRBV4-1 and TRBJ2-1, with D possibly TRBD2 on 6 matching bases. Germline CDR1 reads MGHRA; CDR2 reads YSYEKL. The CDR3 has 17 residues. V was clipped by 4 bases and J by 0 bases, with 16 bases between them.

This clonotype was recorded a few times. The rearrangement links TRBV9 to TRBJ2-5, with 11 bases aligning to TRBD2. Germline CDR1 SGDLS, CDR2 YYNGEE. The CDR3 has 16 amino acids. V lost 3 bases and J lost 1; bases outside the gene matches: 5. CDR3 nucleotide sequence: TGTGCCAGCAGCGGACCGACTAGCGGGATCCAAGAGACCCAGTACTTC. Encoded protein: CASSGPTSGIQETQYF. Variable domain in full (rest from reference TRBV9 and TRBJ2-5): DSGVTQTPKHLITATGQRVTLRCSPRSGDLSVYWYQQSLDQGLQFLIQYYNGEERAKGNILERFSAQQFPDLHSELNLSSLELGDSALYFCASSGPTSGIQETQYFGPGTRLLVL.

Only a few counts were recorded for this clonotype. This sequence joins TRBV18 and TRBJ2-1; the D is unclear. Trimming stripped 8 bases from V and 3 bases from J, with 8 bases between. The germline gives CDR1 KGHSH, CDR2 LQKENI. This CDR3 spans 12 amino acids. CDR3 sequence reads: CASKEGYNEQFF. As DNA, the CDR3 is TGTGCCAGCAAAGAAGGCTACAATGAGCAGTTCTTC. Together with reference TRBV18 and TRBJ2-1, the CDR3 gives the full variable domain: NAGVMQNPRHLVRRRGQEARLRCSPMKGHSHVYWYRQLPEEGLKFMVYLQKENIIDESGMPKERFSAEFPKEGPSILRIQQVVRGDSAAYFCASKEGYNEQFFGPGTRLTVL.

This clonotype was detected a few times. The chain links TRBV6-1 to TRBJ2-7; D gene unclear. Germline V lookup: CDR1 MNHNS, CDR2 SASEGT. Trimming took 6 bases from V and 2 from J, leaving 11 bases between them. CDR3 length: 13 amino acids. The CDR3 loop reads CASSETSAYEQYF. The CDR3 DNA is TGTGCCAGCAGCGAGACAAGTGCCTACGAGCAGTACTTC.

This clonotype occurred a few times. CDR3 DNA sequence: TGCAGTGCTAGGGTTGGGACCTCCAACTACGAGCAGTACTTC. Protein sequence: CSARVGTSNYEQYF. The chain links TRBV20-1 to TRBJ2-7; the D gene could be TRBD1 or TRBD2 (5 bases each). CDR3 size: 14 residues. Deletions cut 3 bases from V and 3 bases from J, with 15 bases between. Germline assignment: CDR1 DFQATT and CDR2 SNEGSKA (reference sequence).

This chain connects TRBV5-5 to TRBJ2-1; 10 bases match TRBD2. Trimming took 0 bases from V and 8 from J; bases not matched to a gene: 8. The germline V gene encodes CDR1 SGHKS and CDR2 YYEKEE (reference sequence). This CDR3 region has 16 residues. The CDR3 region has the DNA TGTGCCAGCAGCTTGGCCCCAGCGGGAGGGCCGGATGAGCAGTTCTTC. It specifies CASSLAPAGGPDEQFF.

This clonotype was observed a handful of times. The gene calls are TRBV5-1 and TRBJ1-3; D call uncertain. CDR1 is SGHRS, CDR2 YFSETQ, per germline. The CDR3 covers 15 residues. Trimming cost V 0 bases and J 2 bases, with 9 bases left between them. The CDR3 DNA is TGCGCCAGCAGCTTGGACATTGGGACTGGAAACACCATATATTTT. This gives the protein CASSLDIGTGNTIYF.

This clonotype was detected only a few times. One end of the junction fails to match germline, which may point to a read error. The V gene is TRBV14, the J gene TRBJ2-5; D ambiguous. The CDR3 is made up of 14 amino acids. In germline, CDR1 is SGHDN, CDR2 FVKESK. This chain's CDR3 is CAGSRTVVWETQYF. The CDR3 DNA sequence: TGTGCCGGCAGCCGTACGGTGGTGTGGGAGACCCAGTACTTC.

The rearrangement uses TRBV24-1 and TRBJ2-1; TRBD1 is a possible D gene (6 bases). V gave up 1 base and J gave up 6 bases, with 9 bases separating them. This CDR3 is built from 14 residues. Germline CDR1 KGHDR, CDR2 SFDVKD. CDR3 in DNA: TGTGCCACCAGTGATTTCATACAGGGCAATGAGCAGTTCTTC. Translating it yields CATSDFIQGNEQFF.